What follows describes a single T cell receptor beta chain. What it binds is unknown. Incorporated into the TCR beta cDNA libraries were unique molecular identifiers, which served to reduce PCR and sequencing biases. Starting from around 0.96 to 9.9 million T cells, the study yielded roughly 0.5 million cDNA molecules. Using its own MiXCR run on the PCR reads, TCRdb lists one record per CDR3 protein. The table records hundreds of thousands of distinct CDR3 sequences, 55% to 60% of them present only once. This entry is derived from a study of post-analysis software for immune sequencing data. For the study at large: Relapsing-remitting, secondary progressive and progressive-relapsing multiple sclerosis were all included among the disease courses. Findings of the study overall: Under F measure analysis, samples from one preparation batch co-clustered strongly. Patients with multiple sclerosis recorded significantly lower normalized Chao1 diversity than controls, the study found. Compared with controls, patients had more of five TRBV segments, including TRBV5-6, TRBV5-1 and TRBV20-1.

The V gene's germline CDR1 is MNHNY and CDR2 SVGAGI (reference sequence). This CDR3 is 14 amino acids long. V lost 6 bases to trimming and J lost 5 bases; unmatched junction nucleotides: 4. Sequenced input: blood. This receptor was obtained from a girl aged 2-15 years with multiple sclerosis. This chain connects TRBV6-6 to TRBJ2-5; 12 bases are a match to TRBD1. CDR3 sequence: CASRGTGGRETQYF. DNA for the CDR3: TGTGCCAGCAGAGGGACAGGGGGCAGGGAGACCCAGTACTTC.